The next 14 T cell receptor beta chains were all read from a single sample in a study of Ad26.COV2.S vaccination and SARS-CoV-2 variants. Treatment meaning: some 20 received Ad26.COV2.S at low or high dose, single or two shots; roughly 5 received placebo; per-sample allocation not given. All samples were drawn on day 63, counting from the first vaccine or placebo injection. Method: immunoSEQ multiplex PCR; TCRdb's copy keeps in-frame clones and lacks some. Counted here are fewer than 400,000 clones, approximately 91% occurring once; the ten biggest clones make up 3.5%. The source material was peripheral blood, sampled in a trial of Ad26.COV2.S vaccine versus placebo. These receptors originate from a person between 18 and 65 years old who received the Ad26.COV2.S COVID-19 vaccine or a placebo.

The V gene is TRBV11-2, the J gene TRBJ1-2; D not resolved. This CDR3 has 13 residues. V was pared by 4 bases and J by 8 bases, with 14 bases between. The germline V gene encodes CDR1 SGHAT and CDR2 FQNNGV. As DNA, the CDR3 is TGTGCCAGCAGCTCCGGCTCGTCTTGGGGCTACACCTTC. Translation: CASSSGSSWGYTF.

J is TRBJ1-2 and V is TRBV19; 7 nucleotides align to TRBD1. The CDR3 totals 13 residues. The germline V gene encodes CDR1 LNHDA and CDR2 SQIVND (reference sequence). The ends lost 4 bases at V and 2 bases at J; junction bases unmatched: 1. In DNA, the CDR3 is TGTGCCAGTAGTACGGGACAGAACTATGGCTACACCTTC. This codes for CASSTGQNYGYTF.

The rearrangement uses TRBV9 and TRBJ2-7; perhaps TRBD1 as D (6 bases). The ends were cut back, 1 base at V and 3 bases at J, with 14 bases in the middle. Germline CDR1 reads SGDLS; CDR2 reads YYNGEE. The CDR3 runs 15 residues. The CDR3 bases are TGTGCCAGCAGCGTAACACCAGGGGCAGGCTACGAGCAGTACTTC. Translation: CASSVTPGAGYEQYF.

V gene TRBV5-5 combines with J gene TRBJ1-3, with TRBD1 matching over 7 bases. CDR3 length: 15 amino acids. Per germline, CDR1 SGHKS and CDR2 YYEKEE (reference sequence). V lost 3 bases to trimming and J lost 1 base; unmatched junction nucleotides: 4. This CDR3 is CASSSGQESGNTIYF. CDR3 in DNA: TGTGCCAGCAGCTCAGGACAGGAGTCTGGAAACACCATATATTTT.

The rearrangement uses TRBV2 and TRBJ1-5; perhaps TRBD1 as D (6 bases). Trimming took off 7 bases at V and 7 bases at J, with 14 bases between the two ends. Per the germline V gene, CDR1 is SNHLY and CDR2 is FYNNEI. CDR3 length: 13 residues. CDR3 bases: TGTGCCAGCAAATCAACAGGGAACCAGCCCCAGCATTTT. Translating gives CASKSTGNQPQHF.

The chain carries TRBV9 and TRBJ1-1, with D perhaps TRBD1 (5 bases). The V gene lost 2 bases and the J gene lost 1 base, with 6 bases spanning the gap. The CDR3 is made up of 13 amino acids. Germline CDR1 SGDLS, CDR2 YYNGEE. In nucleotides, the CDR3 is TGTGCCAGCAGCGTCGACAGGAACACTGAAGCTTTCTTT. Amino acids: CASSVDRNTEAFF.

The chain is built from TRBV19 and TRBJ1-2; no clear D. This CDR3 region has 13 residues. Trimming shortened V by 6 bases and J by 5 bases, and 13 bases separated the two germline ends. CDR1 and CDR2 (germline): LNHDA, SQIVND (reference sequence). CDR3 nucleotide sequence: TGTGCCAGTAGGCAAACTGAATCTTATGGCTACACCTTC. It codes for CASRQTESYGYTF.

This chain uses TRBV15 with TRBJ1-4; the match to TRBD1 covers 7 bases. V gave up 3 bases and J gave up 8 bases; unmatched junction bases: 9. The CDR3 spans 15 residues. Germline V CDR1 and CDR2: LNHNV, YYDKDF (reference sequence). CDR3 DNA: TGTGCCACCAGCAGTCCGGGACAGATGTGGGAAAAACTGTTTTTT. Residues: CATSSPGQMWEKLFF.

This chain uses TRBV19 with TRBJ1-6, with unresolved D. The CDR3 has 13 amino acids. The germline V and J ends were trimmed by 5 bases and 6 bases, with 8 bases remaining between them. The V gene's germline CDR1 is LNHDA and CDR2 SQIVND (reference sequence). CDR3 sequence: CASSATVNSPLHF. CDR3 bases: TGTGCCAGTAGTGCGACCGTTAATTCACCCCTCCACTTT.

The V and J genes are TRBV6-5 and TRBJ2-2, with D maybe TRBD1 (6 bases). The CDR3 spans 12 residues. CDR1 MNHEY and CDR2 SVGAGI come from the germline V gene. Trimming shortened V by 7 bases and J by 13 bases, and 16 bases separated the two germline ends. This chain's CDR3 is CASTRRLRGLFF. CDR3 sequence (DNA): TGTGCCAGCACCCGTCGGCTCAGGGGGCTGTTTTTT.

This chain connects TRBV7-9 to TRBJ2-7; 7 positions agree with TRBD2. Looked up from germline, CDR1 is SEHNR and CDR2 is FQNEAQ (reference sequence). This CDR3 has 13 residues. V gave up 3 bases and J gave up 3 bases; unmatched junction bases: 2. The CDR3 region has the DNA TGTGCCAGCAGCTTCGCGGGGGACTACGAGCAGTACTTC. Encoded protein: CASSFAGDYEQYF.

The chain uses TRBV11-3 and TRBJ1-5; tentatively, D is TRBD1 (5 bases). This CDR3 region has 16 residues. Germline-derived CDR1 and CDR2 are SGHNT and YENEEA. Trimming took off 5 bases at V and 3 bases at J, with 17 bases between the two ends. The CDR3 nucleotides read TGTGCCAGCAGCAGCCTAGTGGGGGGGGACAATCAGCCCCAGCATTTT. Translated: CASSSLVGGDNQPQHF. The full variable domain, its missing parts supplied by reference TRBV11-3 and TRBJ1-5, is EAGVVQSPRYKIIEKKQPVAFWCNPISGHNTLYWYLQNLGQGPELLIRYENEEAVDDSQLPKDRFSAERLKGVDSTLKIQPAELGDSAVYLCASSSLVGGDNQPQHFGDGTRLSIL.

The chain employs TRBV6-6 and TRBJ2-1; D is unclear. The V gene's germline CDR1 is MNHNY and CDR2 SVGAGI (reference sequence). V gave up 2 bases and J gave up 10 bases, with 15 bases separating them. The CDR3 consists of 14 residues. CDR3 sequence: CASSYETGSQEQFF. In DNA, the CDR3 is TGTGCCAGCAGTTACGAGACGGGCAGCCAGGAGCAGTTCTTC.

The chain combines TRBV29-1 with TRBJ2-7, with D tentatively TRBD1 (6 bases). There are 14 residues in the CDR3. Trimming left V 2 bases short and J 2 bases short, with 13 bases between. The germline gives CDR1 SQVTM, CDR2 ANQGSEA. CDR3 in amino acids: CSVELSGVTYEQYF. The CDR3 DNA reads as TGCAGCGTTGAATTGTCAGGGGTCACCTACGAGCAGTACTTC.